This T cell receptor beta chain was captured by sequencing in a study of blood T cells in healthy people across ages (dated by TCRdb to the mid-2010s). Broadly, across the study: In model experiments, template switching captured about one uniquely barcoded TCR beta cDNA molecule for every two T cells. Age-related changes in TCR beta repertoire diversity were measured in the study by deep sequencing normalized with unique cDNA molecular identifiers. The donors were split into four age groups: young (average 16 years), middle-aged (around 37), aged (roughly 65) and long-lived (more than 80). Donors of different ages were randomly distributed across sequencing lanes to avoid experimental bias. For two donors (one aged 18 to 29 and one aged 80 or older), the study analyzed two additional independent replicas of 1 million unique cDNA reads from the same blood draw.

The donors were some 39 Caucasian individuals from Russia, aged roughly 6 to 100 years, who were systemically healthy. Each donor gave roughly 9.5 milliliters of peripheral blood, collected into EDTA-treated Vacutainer tubes. Ficoll-Paque density-gradient centrifugation was used to isolate PBMCs, with at least 6 million per sample. Total RNA was extracted from PBMCs with Trizol reagent, with at least 5 micrograms obtained per sample. For every donor, flow cytometry on a PBMC aliquot measured the percentage of naive CD45RAhigh/CD27high T cells. As for this clonotype: Its antigen remains undetermined. No base qualities exist here, and no much larger clone lies one base off it.

In the germline V gene, CDR1 corresponds to MGHDK and CDR2 to SYGVNS. The cysteine opens and the phenylalanine closes a CDR3 of 12 amino acids. The kept DNA is CDR3 alone, 36 bases in frame from the first base. A distance of 13 bases separates the germline ends of V and J, which lose 4 bases and 10 bases respectively. Results the study describes overall, beyond this receptor: Estimates of total diversity based on one million sequenced T cells were regarded as lower bounds and as underestimates. Conclusive comparison of naive and antigen-experienced compartments was prevented by the profiling of bulk unsorted PBMCs. Because donor CMV infection status was unknown, age-related changes in expanded clonotypes were potentially confounded. A strong correlation was found between observed TCR beta diversity and the percentage of naive T cells measured by flow cytometry. Compared with the aged group, the long-lived group had more naive CD4+ T cells, fewer expanded clones and increased TCR diversity, a pattern suggesting age selection. As age increased, observed TCR beta diversity per million T cells dropped in a roughly linear way, and a significant reduction was already evident by age roughly 40.

The protocol used for the library was 5' RACE. Sequencing instrument: Illumina HiSeq 2500. A second PCR of 7 to 11 cycles was run with a J-beta primer mix and a sample-barcoded 5' primer. A unique molecular identifier was introduced onto each TCR beta cDNA molecule by a template-switch 5' adaptor carrying 12 random nucleotides. Each sample yielded at least 3 million CDR3-containing paired-end reads. All of the RNA was converted into first-strand cDNA using the Mint cDNA synthesis kit, with a TRBC-specific oligonucleotide serving as the primer. All cDNA was treated with uracil-DNA glycosylase and then went through a first 18-cycle PCR with the universal primers M1SS and BC2_uni_R. The study's processing was this. For normalization, 1 million high-quality reads were randomly selected from each sample, with every read carrying a distinct molecular identifier. Reads sharing molecular identifiers were discarded rather than binned into consensus sequences. CDR3 identification, clonotype clustering and error correction used MiTCR with a Q25 quality threshold and the strictest error-elimination algorithm. A nonparametric unseen species model with Euler transformation was used to estimate lower-bound total TCR beta diversity. TCRdb cleaned the public reads at Q25 with fastp, built clones with MiXCR and kept in-frame beta chains. Each entry merges the rows of one CDR3 protein and shows their most common DNA and genes. The V and J calls come from TCRdb's annotation, not from the publication. Across this sample there are 800,000 to 900,000 distinct CDR3 sequences, with roughly 60% seen only once. The top ten clonotypes cover 25% to 35% of the sample.

This clonotype originated in a man aged 30-40 years in good health. The sample consisted of blood. The chain uses TRBV25-1 and TRBJ1-2; TRBD1 is perhaps the D gene, given 5 matching bases. The DNA is as follows: TGTGCCAGCAGTGGGCACAGGCCCGACTACACCTTC. It specifies CASSGHRPDYTF.